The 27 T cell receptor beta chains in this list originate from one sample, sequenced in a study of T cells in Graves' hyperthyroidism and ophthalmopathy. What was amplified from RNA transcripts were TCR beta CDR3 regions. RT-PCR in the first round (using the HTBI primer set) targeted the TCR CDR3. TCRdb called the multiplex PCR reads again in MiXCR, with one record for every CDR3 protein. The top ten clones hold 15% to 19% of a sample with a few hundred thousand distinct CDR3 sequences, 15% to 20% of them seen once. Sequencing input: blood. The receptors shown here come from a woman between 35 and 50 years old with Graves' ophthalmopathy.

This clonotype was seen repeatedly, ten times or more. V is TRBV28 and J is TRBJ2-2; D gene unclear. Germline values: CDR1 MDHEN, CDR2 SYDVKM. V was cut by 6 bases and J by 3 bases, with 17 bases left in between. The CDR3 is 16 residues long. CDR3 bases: TGTGCCAGCAGCCGGCCGGTTTCGGAGTACACCGGGGAGCTGTTTTTT. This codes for CASSRPVSEYTGELFF.

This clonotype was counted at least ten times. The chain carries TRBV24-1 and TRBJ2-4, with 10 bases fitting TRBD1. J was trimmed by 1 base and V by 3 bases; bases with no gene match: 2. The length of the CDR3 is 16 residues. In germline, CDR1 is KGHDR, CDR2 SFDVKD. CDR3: CATSDGQGDAKNIQYF. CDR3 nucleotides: TGTGCCACCAGTGATGGACAGGGGGACGCCAAAAACATTCAGTACTTC.

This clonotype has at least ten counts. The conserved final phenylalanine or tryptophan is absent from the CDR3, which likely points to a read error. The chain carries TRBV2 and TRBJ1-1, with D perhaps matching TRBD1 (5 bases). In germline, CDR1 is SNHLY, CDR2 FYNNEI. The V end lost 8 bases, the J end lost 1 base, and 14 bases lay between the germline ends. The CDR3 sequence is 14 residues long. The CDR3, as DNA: TGTGCCAGCGTACATCTGACAGAGAACACTGAAGCTTTCTCT. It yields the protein CASVHLTENTEAFS.

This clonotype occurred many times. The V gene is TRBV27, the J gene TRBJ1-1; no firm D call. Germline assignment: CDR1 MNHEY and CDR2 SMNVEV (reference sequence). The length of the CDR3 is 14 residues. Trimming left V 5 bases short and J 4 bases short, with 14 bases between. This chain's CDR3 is CASSPLTGRTEAFF. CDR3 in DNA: TGTGCCAGCAGTCCCCTAACGGGCCGCACTGAAGCTTTCTTT.

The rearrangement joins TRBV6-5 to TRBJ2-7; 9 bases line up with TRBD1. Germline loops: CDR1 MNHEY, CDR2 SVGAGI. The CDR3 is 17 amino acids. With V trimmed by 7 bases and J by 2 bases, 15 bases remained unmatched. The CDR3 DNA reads TGTGCCAGCAAAGTTACACAAATGGGACAGGGTACCTACGAGCAGTACTTC. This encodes CASKVTQMGQGTYEQYF.

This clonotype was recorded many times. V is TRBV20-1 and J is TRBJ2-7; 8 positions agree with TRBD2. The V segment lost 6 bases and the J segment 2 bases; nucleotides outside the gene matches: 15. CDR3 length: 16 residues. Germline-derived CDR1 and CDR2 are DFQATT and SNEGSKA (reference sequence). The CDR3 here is CSAPPGGGGQPYEQYF. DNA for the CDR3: TGCAGTGCCCCTCCGGGGGGGGGAGGCCAACCCTACGAGCAGTACTTC.

CDR3 nucleotides: TGTGCCAGCAGGAGCCTAAACGAGGAGACCCAGTACTTC. It specifies CASRSLNEETQYF. The V and J genes are TRBV27 and TRBJ2-5, with D hard to call. CDR3 length: 13 amino acids. Trimming cost V 6 bases and J 5 bases, with 13 bases left between them. Germline CDR1 is MNHEY and CDR2 is SMNVEV (reference sequence).

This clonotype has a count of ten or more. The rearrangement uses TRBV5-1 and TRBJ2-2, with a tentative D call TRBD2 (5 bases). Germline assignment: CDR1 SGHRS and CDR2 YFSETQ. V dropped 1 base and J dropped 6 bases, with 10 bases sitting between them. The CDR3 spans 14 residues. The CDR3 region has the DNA TGCGCCAGCAGCTTGTTCGTGGGAGCCGGGGAGCTGTTTTTT. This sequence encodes CASSLFVGAGELFF.

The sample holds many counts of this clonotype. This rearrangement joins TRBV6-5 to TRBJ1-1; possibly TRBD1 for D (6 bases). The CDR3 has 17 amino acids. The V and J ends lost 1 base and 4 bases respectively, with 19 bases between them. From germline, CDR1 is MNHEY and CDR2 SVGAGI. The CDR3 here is CASSYFPGHRNGTEAFF. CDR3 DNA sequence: TGTGCCAGCAGTTACTTTCCGGGACATCGTAACGGCACTGAAGCTTTCTTT.

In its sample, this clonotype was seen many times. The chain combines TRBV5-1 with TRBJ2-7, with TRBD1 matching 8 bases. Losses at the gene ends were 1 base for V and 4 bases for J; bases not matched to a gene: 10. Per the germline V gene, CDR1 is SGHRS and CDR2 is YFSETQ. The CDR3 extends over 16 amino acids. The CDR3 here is CASSLSTGEMVYEQYF. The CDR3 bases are TGCGCCAGCAGCTTGTCGACAGGGGAGATGGTTTACGAGCAGTACTTC.

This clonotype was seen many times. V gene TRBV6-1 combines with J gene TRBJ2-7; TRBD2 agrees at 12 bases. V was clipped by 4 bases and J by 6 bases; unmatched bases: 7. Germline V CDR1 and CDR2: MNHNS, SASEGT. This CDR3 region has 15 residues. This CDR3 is CASSAGGLAGREQYF. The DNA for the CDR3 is TGTGCCAGCAGTGCCGGTGGACTAGCGGGGCGCGAGCAGTACTTC.

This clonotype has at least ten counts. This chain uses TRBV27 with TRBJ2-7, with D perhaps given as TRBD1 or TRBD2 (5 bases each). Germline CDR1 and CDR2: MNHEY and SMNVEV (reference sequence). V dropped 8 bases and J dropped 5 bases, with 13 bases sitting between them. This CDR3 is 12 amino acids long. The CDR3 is CASRGAIDEQYF. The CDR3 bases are TGTGCCAGCCGAGGGGCCATAGACGAGCAGTACTTC.

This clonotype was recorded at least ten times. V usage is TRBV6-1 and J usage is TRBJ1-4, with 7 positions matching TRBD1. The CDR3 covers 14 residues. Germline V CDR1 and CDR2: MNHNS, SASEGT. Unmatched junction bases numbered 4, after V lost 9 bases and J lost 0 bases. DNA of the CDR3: TGTGCCAGTAGAACAGGGGCAACTAATGAAAAACTGTTTTTT. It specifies CASRTGATNEKLFF.

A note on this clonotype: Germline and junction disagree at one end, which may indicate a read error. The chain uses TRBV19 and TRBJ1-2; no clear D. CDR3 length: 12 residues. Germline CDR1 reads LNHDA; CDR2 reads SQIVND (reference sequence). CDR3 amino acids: CASIMSSSGYSF. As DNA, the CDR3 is TGTGCCAGTATTATGTCGTCCTCTGGCTACAGCTTC.

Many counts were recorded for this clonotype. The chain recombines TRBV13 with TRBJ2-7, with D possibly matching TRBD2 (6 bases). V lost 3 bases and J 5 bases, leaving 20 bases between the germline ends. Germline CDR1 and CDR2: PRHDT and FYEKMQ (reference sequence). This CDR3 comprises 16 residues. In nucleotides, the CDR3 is TGTGCCAGCAGCTTCCGAGGAGGCGGGAAAAATCACGAGCAGTACTTC. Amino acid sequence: CASSFRGGGKNHEQYF.

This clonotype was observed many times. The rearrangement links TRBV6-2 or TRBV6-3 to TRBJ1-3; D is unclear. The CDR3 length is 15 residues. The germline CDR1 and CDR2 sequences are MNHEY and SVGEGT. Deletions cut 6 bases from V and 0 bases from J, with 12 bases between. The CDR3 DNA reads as TGTGCCAGCAGAAAAACAGAGAGCTCTGGAAACACCATATATTTT. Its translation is CASRKTESSGNTIYF.

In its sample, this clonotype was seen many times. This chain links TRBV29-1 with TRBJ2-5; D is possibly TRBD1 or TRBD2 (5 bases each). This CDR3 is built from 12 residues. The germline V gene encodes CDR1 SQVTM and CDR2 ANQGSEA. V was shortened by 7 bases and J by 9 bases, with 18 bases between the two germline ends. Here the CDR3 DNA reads TGCAGCGCCGGGGAGCACCGAGGGGCCCAGTACTTC. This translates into CSAGEHRGAQYF.

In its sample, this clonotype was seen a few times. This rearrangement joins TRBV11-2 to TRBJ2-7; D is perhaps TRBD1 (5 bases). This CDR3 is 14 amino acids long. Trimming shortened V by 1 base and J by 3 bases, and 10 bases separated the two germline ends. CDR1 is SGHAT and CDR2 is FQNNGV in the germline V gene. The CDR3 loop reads CASSLGGVLYEQYF. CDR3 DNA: TGTGCCAGCAGCTTAGGGGGCGTACTCTACGAGCAGTACTTC.

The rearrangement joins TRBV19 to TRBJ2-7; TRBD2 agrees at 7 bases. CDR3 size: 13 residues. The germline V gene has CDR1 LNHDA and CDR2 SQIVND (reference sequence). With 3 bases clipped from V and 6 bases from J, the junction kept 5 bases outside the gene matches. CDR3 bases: TGTGCCAGTAGTATTGTGGGGGAGGGCGAGCAGTACTTC. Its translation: CASSIVGEGEQYF.

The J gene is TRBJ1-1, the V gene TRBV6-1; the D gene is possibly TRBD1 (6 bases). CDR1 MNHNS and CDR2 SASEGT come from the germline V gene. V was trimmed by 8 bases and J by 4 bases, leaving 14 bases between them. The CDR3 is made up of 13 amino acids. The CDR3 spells CASFRQASTEAFF. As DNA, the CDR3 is TGTGCCAGCTTCCGACAGGCTAGCACTGAAGCTTTCTTT.

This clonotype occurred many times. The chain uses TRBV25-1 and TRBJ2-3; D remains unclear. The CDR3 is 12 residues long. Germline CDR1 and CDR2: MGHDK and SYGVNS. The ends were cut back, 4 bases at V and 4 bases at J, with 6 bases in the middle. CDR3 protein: CASSVFSDTQYF. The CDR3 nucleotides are TGTGCCAGCAGTGTTTTTTCAGATACGCAGTATTTT.

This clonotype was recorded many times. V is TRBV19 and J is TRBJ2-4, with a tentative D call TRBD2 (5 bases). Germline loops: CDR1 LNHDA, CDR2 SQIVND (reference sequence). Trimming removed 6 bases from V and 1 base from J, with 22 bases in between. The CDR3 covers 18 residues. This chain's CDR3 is CASSPGLFTAEAKNIQYF. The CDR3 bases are TGTGCCAGTAGCCCGGGATTATTTACAGCGGAGGCCAAAAACATTCAGTACTTC.

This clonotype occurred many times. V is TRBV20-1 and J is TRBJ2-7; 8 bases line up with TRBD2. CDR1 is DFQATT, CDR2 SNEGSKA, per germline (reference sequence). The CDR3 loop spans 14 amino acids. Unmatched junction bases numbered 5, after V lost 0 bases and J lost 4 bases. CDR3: CSARDGAGGYEQYF. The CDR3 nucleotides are TGCAGTGCTAGAGATGGGGCGGGAGGTTACGAGCAGTACTTC.

The CDR3 DNA reads as TGTGCCATCAGTGAGTCTCAGGGGCCAAGTTCACCCCTCCACTTT. Its protein is CAISESQGPSSPLHF. This sequence joins TRBV10-3 and TRBJ1-6, with D perhaps matching TRBD1 (6 bases). CDR1 ENHRY and CDR2 SYGVKD come from the germline V gene. This CDR3 region has 15 residues. The V gene lost 0 bases and the J gene lost 9 bases, with 12 bases spanning the gap.

The CDR3 DNA reads as TGCGCCAGCAGACCCCCAGCGGTCACGAACACCGGGGAGCTGTTTTTT. The encoded protein is CASRPPAVTNTGELFF. The chain links TRBV5-1 to TRBJ2-2, with D perhaps TRBD2 (5 bases). The CDR3 length is 16 residues. CDR1 is SGHRS, CDR2 YFSETQ, per germline. The ends were cut back, 5 bases at V and 0 bases at J, with 14 bases in the middle. The full variable domain, with the rest looked up from reference TRBV5-1 and TRBJ2-2, is KAGVTQTPRYLIKTRGQQVTLSCSPISGHRSVSWYQQTPGQGLQFLFEYFSETQRNKGNFPGRFSGRQFSNSRSEMNVSTLELGDSALYLCASRPPAVTNTGELFFGEGSRLTVL.

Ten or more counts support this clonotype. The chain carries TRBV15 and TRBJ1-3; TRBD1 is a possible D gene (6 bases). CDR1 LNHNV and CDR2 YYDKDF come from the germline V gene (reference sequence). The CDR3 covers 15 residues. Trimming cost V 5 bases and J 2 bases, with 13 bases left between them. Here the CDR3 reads CATSVTGSPGNTIYF. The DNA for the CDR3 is TGTGCCACCAGCGTAACAGGGAGCCCTGGAAACACCATATATTTT.

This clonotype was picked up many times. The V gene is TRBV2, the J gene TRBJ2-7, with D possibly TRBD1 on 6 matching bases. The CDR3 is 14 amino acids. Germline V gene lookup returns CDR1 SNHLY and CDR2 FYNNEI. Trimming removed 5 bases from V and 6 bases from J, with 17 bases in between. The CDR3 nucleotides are TGTGCCAGCAGTCCCACCCCGAGGGGGATCGAGCAGTACTTC. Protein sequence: CASSPTPRGIEQYF.